The sequence of this T cell receptor beta chain was determined in a study of blood T cell repertoires in COVID-19. The overall study: Some COVID-19 samples were acute and others convalescent; all came from the United States, Italy and Spain.

Profiled with immunoSEQ multiplex PCR; TCRdb holds only in-frame clones, not every one. The table lists 310,000 or so clones, roughly 90% of them singletons. Participants had their cohort set by participant-reported clinical history. CDR1 is SGHVS and CDR2 is FNYEAQ in the germline V gene. The CDR3 has 14 amino acids. Trimming stripped 5 bases from V and 3 bases from J, with 13 bases between. This TCR was recovered from a woman aged 25 to 39 who had recovered from COVID-19. The chain uses TRBV7-6 and TRBJ1-2; D remains unclear. The sample was PBMCs or T cells enriched from blood (not recorded which). The CDR3 loop is CASSPTTSHYGYTF. CDR3 nucleotide sequence: TGTGCCAGCAGCCCCACGACATCGCACTATGGCTACACCTTC.